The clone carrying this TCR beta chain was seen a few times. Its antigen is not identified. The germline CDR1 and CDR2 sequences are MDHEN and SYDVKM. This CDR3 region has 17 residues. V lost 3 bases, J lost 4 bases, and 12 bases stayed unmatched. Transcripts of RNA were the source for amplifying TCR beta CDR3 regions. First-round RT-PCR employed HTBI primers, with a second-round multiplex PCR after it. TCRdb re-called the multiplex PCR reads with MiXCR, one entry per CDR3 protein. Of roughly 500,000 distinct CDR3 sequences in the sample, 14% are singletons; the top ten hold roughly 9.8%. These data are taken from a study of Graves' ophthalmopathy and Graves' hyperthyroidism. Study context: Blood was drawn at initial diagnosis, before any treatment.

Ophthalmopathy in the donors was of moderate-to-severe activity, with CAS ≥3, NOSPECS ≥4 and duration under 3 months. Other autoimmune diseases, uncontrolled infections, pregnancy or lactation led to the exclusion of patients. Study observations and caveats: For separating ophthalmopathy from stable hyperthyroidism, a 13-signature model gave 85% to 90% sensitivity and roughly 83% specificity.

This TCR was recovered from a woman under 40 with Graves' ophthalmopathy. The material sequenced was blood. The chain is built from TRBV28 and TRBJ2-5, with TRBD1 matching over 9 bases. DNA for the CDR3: TGTGCCAGCAGTTTGACCGGGACAGGGAAATTCTTAGAGACCCAGTACTTC. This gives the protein CASSLTGTGKFLETQYF.